These 2 T cell receptor beta chains were sequenced from one sample in a study of blood T cell repertoires in COVID-19 (TCRdb year 2020). The library was made by the immunoSEQ multiplex PCR assay. TCRdb mirrors the immuneACCESS table, restricted to in-frame sequences. Some clones are absent from its copies; in checked studies, under half trace to an unresolved V gene, and the reason for the others is unknown. The sample profile shows under 350,000 clones; 65% to 90% of them were found once. The ten top clones hold roughly 7.8% of the sample. The sequenced sample was peripheral blood. Receptors were obtained from a human donor in a cohort sampled during active COVID-19.

The CDR3 spells CASSLVTPGELYEQYF. The DNA for the CDR3 is TGCGCCAGCAGCTTGGTAACCCCAGGTGAACTCTACGAGCAGTACTTC. The chain couples TRBV5-1 to TRBJ2-7; D is ambiguous. The CDR3 has 16 amino acids. Germline V CDR1 and CDR2: SGHRS, YFSETQ. V was shortened by 0 bases and J by 3 bases, with 16 bases between the two germline ends.

The genes are TRBV19 and TRBJ2-6, with D possibly TRBD1 on 5 matching bases. V lost 1 base and J lost 2, with 15 bases in between. This CDR3 has 18 residues. Per the germline V gene, CDR1 is LNHDA and CDR2 is SQIVND (reference sequence). CDR3 DNA sequence: TGTGCCAGTAGTATAGGAGACTTCCAGGGTACTGGGGCCAACGTCCTGACTTTC. This codes for CASSIGDFQGTGANVLTF.